This T cell receptor beta chain was identified during a study of T-cell memory formation after mild COVID-19 (dated by TCRdb to the early 2020s). Looking at the study overall: Most TCR sequence clusters were specific to one of the two donors. In a couple of donors, T-cell clones that expanded and contracted after mild COVID-19 were tracked by sequencing TCRalpha and TCRbeta repertoires over time. Two young, previously healthy adult volunteers made up the cohort, one male and one female.

TCRdb lists the instrument as Illumina NovaSeq 6000. TCRalpha and TCRbeta cDNA libraries were constructed by 5'RACE with constant-segment primers, with sample barcodes and unique molecular identifiers being introduced. Trizol reagent was used to extract RNA from every sample. The libraries were amplified in two PCR steps, and the second step added a second sample barcode and Illumina TruSeq adapters. Libraries were sequenced on an Illumina NovaSeq with 2 x 150 bp paired-end reads. The study's processing was this. With migec v1.2.7, reads were demultiplexed and then collapsed into UMI-guided consensus sequences. Using mixcr v2.1.11, UMI consensuses were aligned to TRA and TRB V and J templates and then assembled into clonotypes. Expanded or contracted clonotypes were those called significant by both edgeR and NoisET, with noise models trained on biological replicates. For edgeR calls, a false discovery rate-adjusted p below 0.01 and a log2 fold-change threshold of 1 were applied. As an exploratory analysis of dynamics, max-normalized trajectories of the 1000 most abundant clonotypes were examined with PCA combined with hierarchical clustering. Each responding clone was given a CD4 or CD8 phenotype based on the CD4+ and CD8+ repertoires, which had been sequenced separately. The public reads were quality trimmed at Q25 with fastp and then assembled into clones with MiXCR by TCRdb, keeping productive beta chains. Each entry is one CDR3 protein sequence, shown with its most common DNA and genes. The V and J calls here are based on TCRdb, not the publication. The sample has about 600,000 distinct CDR3 sequences on record, 20% to 25% of them singletons. Of the sample, around 9.2% is held by the ten largest clones.

Ficoll-Paque density gradient centrifugation was used to isolate PBMCs. From the cysteine up to the phenylalanine, the CDR3 has a length of 16 residues. The kept DNA is CDR3 alone, 48 bases in frame from the first base. The junction shows trimming of 4 bases on V and 0 bases on J, and the gene matches do not reach 3 bases of it. Paper-wide results and their limitations: Contracting CD4+ clones were located mainly in the CM and EM memory subsets, whereas CD8+ clones were found to be enriched in EMRA. SARS-CoV-2 specificity of the second-wave clones peaking on day 37 was not confirmed. The detection of some responding clones in pre-infection memory suggests that pre-existing cross-reactive memory T cells joined the SARS-CoV-2 response. Balanced CD4/CD8 phenotypes were observed for clones contracting from day 15 to 85, whereas a bias towards CD4+ was observed for a second wave of clones expanding from day 15 to 37. Only two mild cases were covered by the study, and larger cohorts that include severe cases with pre-infection samples were considered necessary.

A word on this clonotype: There is no known antigen for this receptor. No base qualities exist here, and no much larger clone lies one base off it.

Specimen: PBMCs or a T cell subset sorted from them (not recorded which). The sequence came from an adult woman who had mild COVID-19 (a few samples of this study predate the infection). The sample titles of this study are shuffled in the database, so cell type and time point are left out; the donor was told from shared clones. The receptor chain draws on TRBV12-3 or TRBV12-4 and TRBJ2-2, with 9 central nucleotides matching TRBD2. The DNA sequence follows: TGTGCCAGCAGTTCGACTAGCGGAGCGAACACCGGGGAGCTGTTTTTT. This is translated as CASSSTSGANTGELFF.